A single TCR beta chain is shown here with its context. This sample is drawn from a study of identical twins. The CDR3 is made up of 15 amino acids. The junction had 6 bases not matched to a gene; V was cut back by 5 bases and J by 2 bases. Germline values: CDR1 WNHNN, CDR2 SYGVQD (reference sequence). The authors used template switching to add a universal primer site and gave cDNA unique molecular identifiers. TCRdb independently ran MiXCR on the 5' RACE reads; one entry per CDR3 protein. The data contain about 720,000 distinct CDR3 sequences, 18% of them singletons. The sample also formed part of further work on T cells expressing NK-cell markers. Per that study: Dominant NKG2C+ clonotypes accounted for roughly 1.0-8% of CD8+ T cells in over 5 donors.

Sample: PBMCs. This rearrangement joins TRBV10-1 to TRBJ2-3; 8 bases align to TRBD1. The clonotype comes from a woman aged 18-35 years in good health. CDR3 sequence reads: CASSPPGQATDTQYF. The CDR3, as DNA: TGCGCCAGCAGTCCCCCGGGACAGGCCACAGATACGCAGTATTTT.